This entry describes one TCR beta chain. The data were taken from a study of blood T cell repertoires in COVID-19. About the study: PBMCs, B-cell-depleted T cells, or T cells provided the cDNA or gDNA that made up the material.

The method was immunoSEQ multiplex PCR; TCRdb's version includes in-frame clones alone and lacks a portion of them. This repertoire shows 80,000 to 90,000 clones, around nine tenths found once; its top ten account for around 5%. The CDR3 contains 15 residues. The V gene lost 1 base and the J gene lost 3 bases, with 13 bases spanning the gap. Germline CDR1 GTSNPN, CDR2 SVGIG (reference sequence). V is TRBV30 and J is TRBJ2-1, with D perhaps matching TRBD2 (5 bases). This sequence originates from a man aged 35 to 55 with acute or convalescent COVID-19. Sequences were obtained from peripheral blood. The CDR3 spells CAWSAPRGYYNEQFF. CDR3 in DNA: TGTGCCTGGAGTGCCCCCCGCGGGTACTACAATGAGCAGTTCTTC.